Below are 10 T cell receptor beta chains sequenced from a single sample in a study of metastatic and nonmetastatic thyroid tumors. Treatment of any kind had been given to no patient before thyroid surgery. TCRdb re-clonotyped the PCR reads through MiXCR. The repertoire consists of about 3,300 clones, with around 26% occurring once and the leading ten covering about 15%. The sequenced sample consisted of tumor tissue. The receptors here all came from a female donor with papillary thyroid cancer or a benign thyroid nodule (not recorded which). Some clones in this sample may be carry-over from other donors' samples.

There are a few counts of this clone. The chain combines TRBV6-1 with TRBJ2-3; the D is unclear. The V end was cut by 7 bases, the J end by 0 bases, with 11 bases between. Germline V gene lookup returns CDR1 MNHNS and CDR2 SASEGT. The CDR3 has 14 residues. CDR3 bases: TGTGCCAGCAAACTAACAACTAGCACAGATACGCAGTATTTT. Amino acid sequence: CASKLTTSTDTQYF.

The J gene is TRBJ1-6, the V gene TRBV28; D is undetermined. The germline gives CDR1 MDHEN, CDR2 SYDVKM. The CDR3 is 12 residues long. V dropped 3 bases and J dropped 16 bases, with 13 bases sitting between them. CDR3 sequence: CASSFFVEKLHF. CDR3 in DNA: TGTGCCAGCAGTTTTTTTGTCGAGAAGCTCCACTTT. The variable domain in full, with the rest retrieved from reference TRBV28 and TRBJ1-6, is DVKVTQSSRYLVKRTGEKVFLECVQDMDHENMFWYRQDPGLGLRLIYFSYDVKMKEKGDIPEGYSVSREKKERFSLILESASTNQTSMYLCASSFFVEKLHFGNGTRLTVT.

This chain links TRBV20-1 with TRBJ1-2, with a weak D call TRBD1 (5 bases). Per the germline V gene, CDR1 is DFQATT and CDR2 is SNEGSKA (reference sequence). This CDR3 has 13 amino acids. The germline V and J ends were trimmed by 6 bases and 5 bases, with 16 bases remaining between them. CDR3 loop: CSAPRRQSYGYTF. In DNA form, the CDR3 reads TGCAGTGCCCCCCGACGACAGTCTTATGGCTACACCTTC.

In its sample, this clone was seen a few times. The gene calls are TRBV6-1 and TRBJ2-2; 10 nucleotides match TRBD2. Germline loops: CDR1 MNHNS, CDR2 SASEGT. The CDR3 is 16 residues long. V lost 6 bases, J lost 5 bases, and 9 bases stayed unmatched. CDR3 residues: CASSFWGTSVTGELFF. CDR3 in DNA: TGTGCCAGCAGCTTTTGGGGGACTAGCGTTACCGGGGAGCTGTTTTTT.

CDR3 nucleotides: TGTGCCAGCAGTCCCGACTCTGCGTTGAACACTGAAGCTTTCTTT. It specifies CASSPDSALNTEAFF. The V and J genes are TRBV27 and TRBJ1-1, with no clear D. The CDR3 runs 15 residues. The V end lost 5 bases, the J end lost 0 bases, and 13 bases lay between the germline ends. The germline V gene has CDR1 MNHEY and CDR2 SMNVEV (reference sequence).

The gene calls are TRBV4-3 and TRBJ2-7; 7 nucleotides line up with TRBD2. The CDR3 spans 17 residues. After removal of 0 bases from V and 3 bases from J, the junction contained 11 bases not matched to a gene. Germline V gene data show CDR1 as LGHNA and CDR2 as YSLEER. The CDR3 loop reads CASSQEVPRGGFYEQYF. CDR3 DNA: TGCGCCAGCAGCCAAGAGGTTCCTCGCGGGGGATTCTACGAGCAGTACTTC.

This clone is classed as hyperexpanded. The chain employs TRBV12-3 or TRBV12-4 and TRBJ1-1; unclear D gene. Trimming pared 3 bases from V and 1 base from J, leaving 9 bases between. CDR3 length equals 14 residues. DNA of the CDR3: TGTGCCAGCAGTTTGGTTGGGCGGAACACTGAAGCTTTCTTT. This codes for CASSLVGRNTEAFF.

This clone was observed a handful of times. The chain uses TRBV12-3 or TRBV12-4 and TRBJ1-2; D not certain. The V end lost 3 bases, the J end lost 8 bases, and 7 bases lay between the germline ends. CDR3 length: 11 residues. CDR3 protein: CASSFAGGYTF. CDR3 bases: TGTGCCAGCAGTTTCGCCGGGGGCTACACCTTC.

This clone has only a few counts. The chain has TRBV6-2 or TRBV6-3 and TRBJ2-3, with D possibly matching TRBD1 (6 bases). Trimming cost V 5 bases and J 5 bases, with 14 bases left between them. The CDR3 runs 14 residues. The germline V gene encodes CDR1 MNHEY and CDR2 SVGEGT. CDR3 nucleotides: TGTGCCAGCAGTAGCAGGGGAAGGGGAGATACGCAGTATTTT. It specifies CASSSRGRGDTQYF.

The chain recombines TRBV6-1 with TRBJ2-5, with 12 bases identical to TRBD1. The CDR3 extends over 16 amino acids. Trimming at V came to 2 bases and at J to 5 bases, leaving 6 bases not matched to a gene. CDR1 is MNHNS and CDR2 is SASEGT in the germline V gene. CDR3 sequence reads: CASSEMRDRGLETQYF. CDR3 in DNA: TGTGCCAGCAGTGAAATGCGGGACAGGGGGCTGGAGACCCAGTACTTC.